A selection of T cell receptor beta chains follows, all from one sample in a study of cytomegalovirus exposure and HLA in healthy donors. The method was immunoSEQ multiplex PCR; TCRdb's version includes in-frame clones alone and lacks a portion of them. The table includes approximately 140,000 clones, around 65% detected once. The sample consisted of PBMCs. These receptors originate from an older woman in good health and CMV-seronegative. CDR3s include the opening cysteine and the closing phenylalanine or tryptophan. Fields, in order: J gene, V gene, D gene, clone size, CDR3 DNA, CDR3 protein. The D gene is left open where the match is weak. Only some rows state a clone size, as once, few, many or a class for expanded clones.

TRBJ2-5	TRBV5-4	TRBD1	-	TGTGCCAGCGGCCCGACAGGGATGGGGACCCAGTACTTC	CASGPTGMGTQYF
TRBJ2-2	TRBV11-1	-	medium-sized	TGTGCCAGCAGCTTTGTCAAGAACACCGGGGAGCTGTTTTTT	CASSFVKNTGELFF
TRBJ2-2	TRBV10-3	TRBD1	-	TGTGCCATCAGTAGACAGGGGGCGCCCACCGGGGAGCTGTTTTTT	CAISRQGAPTGELFF
TRBJ1-2	TRBV6-1	-	-	TGTGCCAGCAGTGAGGGGGGGCCTAACTATGGCTACACCTTC	CASSEGGPNYGYTF
TRBJ1-2	TRBV6-5	-	few	TGTGCCAGCAGACCCACAGGGCTCGATGGCTACACCTTC	CASRPTGLDGYTF
TRBJ2-1	TRBV6-4	TRBD2	-	TGTGCCAGCAGTGAGACTAGCGGGAGCAACGGTGAGCAGTTCTTC	CASSETSGSNGEQFF
TRBJ1-3	TRBV12-5	-	-	TGTGCTAGTGGTTTGGTACATGGAGTTAGAAACACCATATATTTT	CASGLVHGVRNTIYF
TRBJ2-3	TRBV5-1	-	-	TGCGCCAGCAGCTTGGCCGGGGTAGCAAACACAGATACGCAGTATTTT	CASSLAGVANTDTQYF
TRBJ2-7	TRBV28	-	-	TGTGCCAGCAGTTTATTCCCCCGGGGCGGGAAGAAATACGAGCAGTACTTC	CASSLFPRGGKKYEQYF
TRBJ2-7	TRBV4-1	-	-	TGCGCCAGCAGCCAAGGGGGGGAATACGAGCAGTACTTC	CASSQGGEYEQYF
TRBJ2-4	TRBV5-4	TRBD1	-	TGTGCCAGCAGCGGACAGGGGACGACATTAGCCAAAAACATTCAGTACTTC	CASSGQGTTLAKNIQYF
TRBJ2-7	TRBV9	TRBD2	-	TGTGCCAGCAGCGTAGTAAAGGGAGGGGTCTACGAGCAGTACTTC	CASSVVKGGVYEQYF
TRBJ1-1	TRBV25-1	-	-	TGTGCCAGCAGTGACTTTGGCAGGGGTGAAGCTTTCTTT	CASSDFGRGEAFF
TRBJ2-2	TRBV7-9	-	-	TGTGCCAGCAGCTTTCTGGGGCCGAACACCGGGGAGCTGTTTTTT	CASSFLGPNTGELFF
TRBJ2-7	TRBV2	-	-	TGTGCCAGCAGTGAAGCCCGAGCGCTAAACTACGAGCAGTACTTC	CASSEARALNYEQYF
TRBJ2-5	TRBV7-9	-	-	TGTTCCAGCAGCCCTTACGGGGCAGGGGACGAGACCCAGTACTTC	CSSSPYGAGDETQYF
TRBJ1-1	TRBV6-1	-	few	TGTGCCAGCAGTGAAGCGCTATCTGTGAACACTGAAGCTTTCTTT	CASSEALSVNTEAFF
TRBJ1-5	TRBV5-6	TRBD1	-	TGTGCCAGCAGCGCAACAGGGGGGTATAGCAATCAGCCCCAGCATTTT	CASSATGGYSNQPQHF
TRBJ2-2	TRBV5-1	-	-	TGCGCCAGCAGCACGGGACAGAACACCGGGGAGCTGTTTTTT	CASSTGQNTGELFF
TRBJ2-2	TRBV29-1	-	once	TGCAGCGTTGATATAGCGAACACCGGGGAGCTGTTTTTT	CSVDIANTGELFF
TRBJ2-4	TRBV19	TRBD1	-	TGTGCCAGTAGTCCACTCCGGGACAGGGGGATGAACATTCAGTACTTC	CASSPLRDRGMNIQYF
TRBJ1-1	TRBV5-1	-	few	TGCGCCAGCAGCTTACAGATTGTGAACACTGAAGCTTTCTTT	CASSLQIVNTEAFF
TRBJ1-2	TRBV5-4	-	-	TGTGCCAGCAGCCGGACGGGACTTGGGGATGGGAACTATGGCTACACCTTC	CASSRTGLGDGNYGYTF
TRBJ2-7	TRBV7-8	-	-	TGTGCCAGCAGCTTAGCGGGCAGGGGGGTCTACGAGCAGTACTTC	CASSLAGRGVYEQYF
TRBJ1-2	TRBV19	TRBD1	-	TGTGCCAGTAGTAACAGGGGGGCGCGTACTTTCTATGGCTACACCTTC	CASSNRGARTFYGYTF
TRBJ2-7	TRBV19	TRBD2	-	TGTGCCAGTAGTAGACTAGCGGGAGAGACCTACGAGCAGTACTTC	CASSRLAGETYEQYF
TRBJ2-3	TRBV7-9	-	few	TGTGCCAGCAACGGGGATACGCAGTATTTT	CASNGDTQYF
TRBJ1-5	TRBV19	TRBD1	many	TGTGCCAGTAGTTCACCCTGGACAGGGCGCAATCAGCCCCAGCATTTT	CASSSPWTGRNQPQHF
TRBJ1-2	TRBV7-2	TRBD1	-	TGTGCCAGCAGACAATCTTCATACAGGGGTGGCTACACCTTC	CASRQSSYRGGYTF
TRBJ1-2	TRBV20-1	-	-	TGCAGTGCTAGTACCGAGCCTGGCTACACCTTC	CSASTEPGYTF
TRBJ2-3	TRBV4-3	TRBD2	few	TGCGCCAGCAGCCATAGACTAGCGGGACCGGGTTTCGCAGATACGCAGTATTTT	CASSHRLAGPGFADTQYF
TRBJ2-2	TRBV5-1	TRBD2	few	TGCGCCAGCAGCTTGGCCCCGAGCGGGGGGGGTAACACCGGGGAGCTGTTTTTT	CASSLAPSGGGNTGELFF
TRBJ2-7	TRBV27	TRBD2	-	TGTGCCAGCAGTGGTAGCGGGGGGCGGCATCTGGAGCAGTACTTC	CASSGSGGRHLEQYF
TRBJ2-1	TRBV19	TRBD2	-	TGTGCCAGCCCCGGGGGACTAGCAGACTACAATGAGCAGTTCTTC	CASPGGLADYNEQFF
TRBJ1-1	TRBV9	TRBD1	-	TGTGCCAGCAGCGTAGCTGCCCGCGACAGGGCGCAAGGGGACACTGAAGCTTTCTTT	CASSVAARDRAQGDTEAFF
TRBJ1-2	TRBV15	-	-	TGTGCCACCAGCCCTGGGAGGGAGGCAGCTAACTATGGCTACACCTTC	CATSPGREAANYGYTF
TRBJ1-4	TRBV19	TRBD1	-	TGTGCCAGTAGTCCGCGGACAGGGGGTACAACTAATGAAAAACTGTTTTTT	CASSPRTGGTTNEKLFF
TRBJ2-3	TRBV6-1	TRBD2	-	TGTGCCAGCAGTGACCTTACTAGCGGGAGACGGACGAGCACAGATACGCAGTATTTT	CASSDLTSGRRTSTDTQYF
TRBJ2-2	TRBV6-5	-	-	TGTGCCAGCAGGGTCCCAGGGACCGGGGAGCTGTTTTTT	CASRVPGTGELFF
TRBJ1-6	TRBV29-1	-	-	TGCCCCGCCGGGACACTCTCCTATAATTCACCCCTCCACTTT	CPAGTLSYNSPLHF
TRBJ1-2	TRBV19	-	-	TGTGCCAGTAGTCTGACAGGAGTATATGGCTACACCTTC	CASSLTGVYGYTF
TRBJ2-2	TRBV7-7	TRBD2	-	TGTGCCAGCAGCCCCGGGACTAGCGGGATAGTCGGGGAGCTGTTTTTT	CASSPGTSGIVGELFF
TRBJ2-3	TRBV7-9	-	-	TGTGCCAGCAGCTTCCGGACAGATACGCAGTATTTT	CASSFRTDTQYF
TRBJ1-2	TRBV19	-	-	TGTGCCAGTAGTATACGGGGCAGGGGAATCTATGGCTACACCTTC	CASSIRGRGIYGYTF
TRBJ2-7	TRBV19	-	-	TGTGCCAGTAGTATTGGACATTCCTACGAGCAGTACTTC	CASSIGHSYEQYF
TRBJ2-7	TRBV15	TRBD2	few	TGTGCCACCGCTTCTAGCGGGGGGAGCTCCTACGAGCAGTACTTC	CATASSGGSSYEQYF